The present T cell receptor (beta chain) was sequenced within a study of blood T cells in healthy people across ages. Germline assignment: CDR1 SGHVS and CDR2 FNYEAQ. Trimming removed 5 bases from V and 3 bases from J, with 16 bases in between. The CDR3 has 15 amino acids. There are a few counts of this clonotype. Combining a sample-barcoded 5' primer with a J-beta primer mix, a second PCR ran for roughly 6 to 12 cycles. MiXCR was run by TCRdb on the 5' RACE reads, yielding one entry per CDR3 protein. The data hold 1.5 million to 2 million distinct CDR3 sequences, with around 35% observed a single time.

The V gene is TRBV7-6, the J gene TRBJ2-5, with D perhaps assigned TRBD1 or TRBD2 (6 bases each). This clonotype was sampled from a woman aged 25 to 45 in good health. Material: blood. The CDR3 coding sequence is TGTGCCAGCAGCGTCCTGGTGGGGGGCGAAGAGACCCAGTACTTC. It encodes CASSVLVGGEETQYF.